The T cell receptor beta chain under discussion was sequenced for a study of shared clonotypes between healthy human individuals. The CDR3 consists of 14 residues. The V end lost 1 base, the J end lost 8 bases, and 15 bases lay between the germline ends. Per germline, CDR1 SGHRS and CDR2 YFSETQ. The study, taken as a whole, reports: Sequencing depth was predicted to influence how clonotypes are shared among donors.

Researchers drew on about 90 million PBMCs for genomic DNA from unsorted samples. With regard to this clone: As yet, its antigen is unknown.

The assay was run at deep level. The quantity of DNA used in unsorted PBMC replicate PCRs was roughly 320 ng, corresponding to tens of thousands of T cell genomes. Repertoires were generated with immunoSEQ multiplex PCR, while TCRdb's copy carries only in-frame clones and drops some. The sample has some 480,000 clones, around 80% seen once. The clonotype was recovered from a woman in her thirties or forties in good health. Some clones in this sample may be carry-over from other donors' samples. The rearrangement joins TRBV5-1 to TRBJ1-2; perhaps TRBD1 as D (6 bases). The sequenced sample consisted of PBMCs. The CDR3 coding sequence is TGCGCCAGCAGCTTGCGGGGGGCTGAGAAGGGCTACACCTTC. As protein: CASSLRGAEKGYTF.